This T cell receptor beta chain stems from a study of beta chain features in type 1 diabetes. Study-wide context: Examined across all samples were almost 110 million sorted cells. The study's findings and limits: PCR might favor shorter templates, equally in patients and controls. Patients with type 1 diabetes carried fewer insertions and had more deletions at their VDJ junctions.

Sequencing targeted expressed TCRB transcripts, as all isolated RNA had been reverse transcribed. This table comes from immunoSEQ multiplex PCR, and its TCRdb copy is limited to in-frame clones, with some not included. The data contain about 150,000 clones, just over 9% of them singletons. A single heparinised draw of approximately 100 mL on average was taken per donor. V dropped 5 bases and J dropped 3; count of bases not matched to a gene: 3. The CDR3 covers 14 residues. CDR1 is SGHTA, CDR2 FQGNSA, per germline. This clone was recorded a few times. Its target is not known. Input material: central memory CD4+ T cells from blood. The TCR sequence derives from a woman under 30 in good health. V gene TRBV7-2 combines with J gene TRBJ2-1, with 8 bases aligning to TRBD1. The CDR3 sequence: CASSPGTGYNEQFF. The CDR3 DNA reads as TGTGCCAGCAGCCCCGGGACAGGCTACAATGAGCAGTTCTTC.